This is a list of T cell receptor beta chains from one sample in a study of T cell responses to AZD1222 COVID-19 vaccine. Repertoires were generated with immunoSEQ multiplex PCR, while TCRdb's copy carries only in-frame clones and drops some. The sample carries around 140,000 clones, 92% recorded once. This material consisted of peripheral blood, taken on day 0 of AZD1222 vaccination. These receptors were obtained from an adult in good health. Both conserved end residues are trimmed from each CDR3. A D gene is named only where the DNA matches it firmly. The listing skips clone size in some rows; elsewhere it reads once, few, many or a size class.

>NA|12|TRBV10-2|NA|TRBJ2-1
ASMLADSYNEQF
>NA|11|TRBV2|NA|TRBJ1-2
ASMQDGNYGYT
>NA|13|TRBV6-4|NA|TRBJ1-5
ASRHTTAPNQPQH
>NA|13|TRBV30|NA|TRBJ1-3
AWSVASGAGNTIY
>NA|13|TRBV5-1|NA|TRBJ1-4
ASSHLGVGSEKLF
>NA|11|TRBV7-3|NA|TRBJ2-3
ASSSLTFDTQY
>NA|12|TRBV5-5|TRBD1|TRBJ2-7
ASSLVGQGYEQY
>NA|12|TRBV19|TRBD1|TRBJ1-1
ASSRTGGGTEAF
>NA|12|TRBV28|NA|TRBJ1-1
ASVRGWVYTEAF
>NA|14|TRBV19|TRBD2|TRBJ2-3
ASSPLVGGFTDTQY
>NA|16|TRBV5-1|TRBD1|TRBJ2-6
ASSLDGTAFSGANVLT
>NA|11|TRBV18|TRBD2|TRBJ2-7
ASSPTSLYEQY
>NA|12|TRBV19|NA|TRBJ1-4
ASSKGGYNEKLF
>NA|12|TRBV5-5|NA|TRBJ2-7
ASSFSGSNYEQY
>NA|11|TRBV2|NA|TRBJ1-5
ASTQGPDQPQH
>NA|12|TRBV6-1|TRBD1|TRBJ2-2
ASSDGTGARRLF
>NA|11|TRBV19|NA|TRBJ2-3
ASSLLSTDTQY
>NA|15|TRBV27|TRBD1|TRBJ2-5
ASSSPRRQGTQETQY
>NA|11|TRBV19|TRBD1|TRBJ1-1
ASTQGKNTEAF
>NA|12|TRBV6-1|NA|TRBJ2-2
ASSEPGNGGELF
>NA|11|TRBV19|TRBD1|TRBJ1-1
ASSTRTGNEAF
>NA|14|TRBV10-3|TRBD2|TRBJ2-7
AISETLGDYRYEQY
>NA|14|TRBV9|TRBD1|TRBJ2-3
ASSPRTGSTTDTQY
>NA|13|TRBV7-6|NA|TRBJ1-5
ASSLGRVKGQPQH
>NA|15|TRBV6-1|TRBD1|TRBJ1-2
ASSDPTRTGGNYGYT
>once|13|TRBV4-1|TRBD1|TRBJ2-7
ASRHLDRASYEQY
>NA|11|TRBV20-1|NA|TRBJ1-6
SASGGAWGSLH
>NA|15|TRBV7-8|TRBD2|TRBJ2-4
ASSLGLAGVAKNIQY
>few|13|TRBV19|TRBD2|TRBJ2-2
ASSHSGSGTGELF
>NA|13|TRBV28|NA|TRBJ1-4
ASTFRAGGHEKLF
>NA|13|TRBV21-1|NA|TRBJ2-3
ASRISWENTDTQY
>NA|13|TRBV6-4|NA|TRBJ2-2
ASRPTGALNGELF
>NA|11|TRBV7-2|TRBD2|TRBJ2-1
ASLAGPWNEQF